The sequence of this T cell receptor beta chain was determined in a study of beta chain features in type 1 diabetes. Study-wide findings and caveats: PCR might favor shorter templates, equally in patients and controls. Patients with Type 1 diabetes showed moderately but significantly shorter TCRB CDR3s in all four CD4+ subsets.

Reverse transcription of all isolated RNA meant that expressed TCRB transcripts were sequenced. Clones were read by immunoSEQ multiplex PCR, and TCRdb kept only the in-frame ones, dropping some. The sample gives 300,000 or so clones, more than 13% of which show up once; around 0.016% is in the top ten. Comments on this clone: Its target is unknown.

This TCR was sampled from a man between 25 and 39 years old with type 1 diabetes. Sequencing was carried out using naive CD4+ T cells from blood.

The CDR3 here is CASSPGRWRVTEAFF. CDR3 nucleotides: TGTGCCAGCAGTCCCGGCCGATGGAGGGTCACTGAAGCTTTCTTT. J is TRBJ1-1 and V is TRBV28; D gene ambiguous. Trimming shortened V by 5 bases and J by 4 bases, and 17 bases separated the two germline ends. CDR3 length: 15 amino acids. Germline V gene lookup returns CDR1 MDHEN and CDR2 SYDVKM.